This T cell receptor beta chain was observed in a study of T cells in localized non-small cell lung cancer. Germline V gene lookup returns CDR1 LNHDA and CDR2 SQIVND (reference sequence). Trimming left V 3 bases short and J 0 bases short, with 8 bases between. The CDR3 is 15 residues long. Some clones are missing from TCRdb's copy, which holds only in-frame ones; the method was immunoSEQ multiplex PCR. The sample yields approximately 1,600 clones, roughly a fifth seen once. The sample was normal lung tissue next to the tumor, taken before any cancer treatment. This receptor was obtained from a woman aged 40-70 years with stage I lung adenocarcinoma. This rearrangement joins TRBV19 to TRBJ1-4; D not certain. CDR3 in amino acids: CASSMGTATNEKLFF. DNA for the CDR3: TGTGCCAGTAGTATGGGCACTGCAACTAATGAAAAACTGTTTTTT.